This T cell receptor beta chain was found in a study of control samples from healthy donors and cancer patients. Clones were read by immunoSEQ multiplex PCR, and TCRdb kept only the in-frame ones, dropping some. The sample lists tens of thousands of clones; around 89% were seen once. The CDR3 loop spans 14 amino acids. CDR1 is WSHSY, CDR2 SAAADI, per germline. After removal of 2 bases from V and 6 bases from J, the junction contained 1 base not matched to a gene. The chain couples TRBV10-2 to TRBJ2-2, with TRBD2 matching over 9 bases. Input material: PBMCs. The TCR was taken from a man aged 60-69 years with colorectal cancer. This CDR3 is CASSERLAAGELFF. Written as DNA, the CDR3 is TGCGCCAGCAGTGAGAGACTAGCGGCCGGGGAGCTGTTTTTT.